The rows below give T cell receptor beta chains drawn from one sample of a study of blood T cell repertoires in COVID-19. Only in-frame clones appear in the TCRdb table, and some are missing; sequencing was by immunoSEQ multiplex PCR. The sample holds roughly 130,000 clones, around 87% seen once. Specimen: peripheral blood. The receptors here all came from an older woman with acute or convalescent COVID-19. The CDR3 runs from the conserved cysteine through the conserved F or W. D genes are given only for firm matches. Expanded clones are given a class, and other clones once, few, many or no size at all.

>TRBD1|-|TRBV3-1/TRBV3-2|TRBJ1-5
CASSPGQVNQPQHF
TGTGCCAGCAGCCCCGGACAGGTCAATCAGCCCCAGCATTTT
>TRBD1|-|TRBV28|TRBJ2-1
CASSSIGQGGDEQFF
TGTGCCAGCAGTTCCATTGGACAGGGGGGCGATGAGCAGTTCTTC
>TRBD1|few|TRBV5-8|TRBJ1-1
CASTPVDRGNPEAFF
TGTGCCAGCACCCCAGTGGACAGGGGGAACCCTGAAGCTTTCTTT
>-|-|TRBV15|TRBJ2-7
CATSVGQRYEQYF
TGTGCCACCAGCGTCGGACAGCGCTACGAGCAGTACTTC
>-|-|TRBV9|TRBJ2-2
CASSSRSGETGELFF
TGTGCCAGCAGCTCTCGTAGCGGAGAAACCGGGGAGCTGTTTTTT
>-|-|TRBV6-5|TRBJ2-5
CASSTGETQYF
TGTGCCAGCAGTACGGGAGAGACCCAGTACTTC
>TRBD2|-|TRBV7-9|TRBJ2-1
CASSLSGRRNEQFF
TGTGCCAGCAGCTTGTCCGGGAGGAGGAATGAGCAGTTCTTC
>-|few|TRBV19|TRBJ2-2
CASSSTGELFF
TGTGCCAGTAGCTCCACCGGGGAGCTGTTTTTT
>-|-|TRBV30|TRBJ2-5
CAGRAGVTPYF
TGTGCCGGGCGGGCCGGGGTTACACCCTACTTC
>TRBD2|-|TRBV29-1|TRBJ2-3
CSSRTSGTRGNTQYF
TGCAGCTCTAGGACTAGCGGAACCCGGGGGAATACGCAGTATTTT
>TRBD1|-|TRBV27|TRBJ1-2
CASKRGGSGYTF
TGTGCCAGCAAGAGAGGGGGCTCTGGCTACACCTTC
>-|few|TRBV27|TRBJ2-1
CASSSGTEPINEQFF
TGTGCCAGCAGTTCTGGGACTGAACCGATAAATGAGCAGTTCTTC
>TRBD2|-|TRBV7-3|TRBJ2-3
CASSPTSGISTDTQYF
TGTGCCAGCAGCCCAACTAGCGGCATAAGCACAGATACGCAGTATTTT
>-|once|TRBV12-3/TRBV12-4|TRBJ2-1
CASALHQVNEQFF
TGTGCCAGCGCCCTTCACCAGGTCAATGAGCAGTTCTTC
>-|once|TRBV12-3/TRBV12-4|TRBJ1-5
CASSFKSQPQHF
TGTGCCAGCAGTTTTAAGAGTCAGCCCCAGCATTTT
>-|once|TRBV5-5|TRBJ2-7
CASSLDVWSAYEQYF
TGTGCCAGCAGCTTAGATGTATGGTCAGCCTACGAGCAGTACTTC
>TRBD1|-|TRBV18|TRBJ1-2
CASSSGQNYGYTF
TGTGCCAGCTCATCGGGACAGAACTATGGCTACACCTTC
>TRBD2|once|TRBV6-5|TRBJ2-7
CASSYGTRGPYEQYF
TGTGCCAGCAGTTACGGGACTAGGGGTCCATACGAGCAGTACTTC
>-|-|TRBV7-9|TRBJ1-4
CASSLGQGGAANEKLFF
TGTGCCAGCAGCTTGGGCCAGGGAGGGGCGGCTAATGAAAAACTGTTTTTT
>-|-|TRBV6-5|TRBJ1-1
CASSLQMNTEAFF
TGTGCCAGCAGTTTACAGATGAACACTGAAGCTTTCTTT
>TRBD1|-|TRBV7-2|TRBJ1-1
CASRAGGNTEAFF
TGTGCCAGCAGGGCAGGGGGGAACACTGAAGCTTTCTTT
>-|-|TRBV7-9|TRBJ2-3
CASRTRKTRLDTDTQYF
TGTGCCAGCAGAACCCGCAAGACTCGTCTAGACACAGATACGCAGTATTTT
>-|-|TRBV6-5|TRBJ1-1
CASSQAFQDTEAFF
TGTGCCAGCAGCCAGGCCTTCCAGGACACTGAAGCTTTCTTT
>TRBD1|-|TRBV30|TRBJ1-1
CAWNPSWGDRNTEAFF
TGTGCCTGGAACCCCTCGTGGGGGGACAGGAACACTGAAGCTTTCTTT
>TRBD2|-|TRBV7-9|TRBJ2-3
CASSLAGLAASTDTQYF
TGTGCCAGCAGCTTAGCGGGACTAGCGGCTAGCACAGATACGCAGTATTTT
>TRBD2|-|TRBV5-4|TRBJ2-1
CASNRGGLNEQFF
TGTGCCAGCAACCGGGGGGGTCTCAATGAGCAGTTCTTC
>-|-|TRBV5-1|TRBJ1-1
CASSLGPGLDTEAFF
TGCGCCAGCAGCTTGGGCCCGGGTTTGGACACTGAAGCTTTCTTT
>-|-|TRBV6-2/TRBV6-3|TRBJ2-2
CASSTQNTGELFF
TGTGCCAGCAGTACTCAGAACACCGGGGAGCTGTTTTTT
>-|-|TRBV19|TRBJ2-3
CASSITRLSTDTQYF
TGTGCCAGTAGTATTACTAGACTTAGCACAGATACGCAGTATTTT
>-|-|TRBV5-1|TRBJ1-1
CASSLSGTGRSEAFF
TGCGCCAGCAGCTTGTCGGGGACCGGGAGGTCTGAAGCTTTCTTT
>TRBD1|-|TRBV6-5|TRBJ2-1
CATSPGTAYNEQFF
TGTGCCACCAGTCCCGGGACAGCCTACAATGAGCAGTTCTTC
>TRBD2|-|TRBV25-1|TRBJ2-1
CASSWGGNEQFF
TGTGCCAGCTCATGGGGGGGGAATGAGCAGTTCTTC
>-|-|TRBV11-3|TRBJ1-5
CASSLDGGANQPQHF
TGTGCCAGCAGCTTAGATGGTGGGGCCAATCAGCCCCAGCATTTT
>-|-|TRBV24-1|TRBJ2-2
CATSKDPGNTGELFF
TGTGCCACCAGTAAGGATCCGGGGAACACCGGGGAGCTGTTTTTT
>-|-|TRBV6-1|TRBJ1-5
CASSEQGLGQPQHF
TGTGCCAGCAGTGAGCAGGGGCTGGGGCAGCCCCAGCATTTT
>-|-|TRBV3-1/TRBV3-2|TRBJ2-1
CASSQGTGNFPEQFF
TGTGCCAGCAGCCAAGGTACAGGGAACTTCCCTGAGCAGTTCTTC
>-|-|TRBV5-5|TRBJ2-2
CASSSRLMTGGPGELFF
TGTGCCAGCAGCTCCCGTCTCATGACAGGCGGCCCCGGGGAGCTGTTTTTT
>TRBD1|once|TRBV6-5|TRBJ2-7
CASSTNRGSSYEQYF
TGTGCCAGCAGCACTAACAGGGGAAGCTCCTACGAGCAGTACTTC
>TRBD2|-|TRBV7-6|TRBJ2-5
CASSFWSSGTGNQETQYF
TGTGCCAGCAGCTTTTGGTCTAGCGGCACCGGGAACCAAGAGACCCAGTACTTC
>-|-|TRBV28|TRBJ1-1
CASSLGVLNTEAFF
TGTGCCAGCAGCCTAGGGGTTTTGAACACTGAAGCTTTCTTT
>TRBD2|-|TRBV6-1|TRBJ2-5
CASSGGTSGIRQETQYF
TGTGCCAGCAGTGGGGGGACTAGCGGGATCAGACAAGAGACCCAGTACTTC